The sequence of this T cell receptor beta chain was determined in a study of memory CD4+ T cells and cytomegalovirus serostatus. Measured with immunoSEQ multiplex PCR; TCRdb has only the in-frame clones, and not every one. The sample records more than 45,000 clones, about 77% being singletons. Single viable CD3+CD4+CD8-CD45RO+ cells were sorted as the memory CD4+ T cells. Comment on this clone: Its antigen remains unidentified.

The germline gives CDR1 MNHEY, CDR2 SMNVEV (reference sequence). V was shortened by 5 bases and J by 1 base, with 17 bases between the two germline ends. There are 16 residues in the CDR3. Whole-study findings and limits: Suggested: most of the CMV-linked TCR signature lies in CD4+ memory cells.

The receptor was isolated from an adult in good health and CMV-seronegative. Sequencing input: memory CD4+ T cells from blood. This sequence joins TRBV27 and TRBJ1-1, with a possible D match to TRBD1 (6 bases). The CDR3 sequence: CASSVSPGARNTEAFF. The CDR3 bases are TGTGCCAGCAGTGTGAGTCCAGGGGCGAGGAACACTGAAGCTTTCTTT.